The entry below gives a single T cell receptor (beta chain) sequence along with its context. What it binds is unknown. This sample was included in a study of cytomegalovirus exposure and HLA in healthy donors. Study-wide findings and caveats: For most TCR beta V segments, an earlier analysis put the productive rate at about 87% or about 30% of the time. One variant, a missense change in DCLRE1C, was linked in a later analysis to TCR beta V- and J-gene trimming.

Unrecorded immune exposure was likely among donors, who were nominally healthy when sampled. The PCR employed 60 Vbeta primers together with 13 Jbeta primers. The data were produced by immunoSEQ multiplex PCR, yet TCRdb's version contains in-frame clones alone and is incomplete. The sample lists under 200,000 clones, around 68% occurring once. V shed 6 bases and J shed 8 bases, with 19 bases lying between them. Germline V gene data show CDR1 as SGHDN and CDR2 as FVKESK. CDR3 length: 14 residues. The sequence came from a girl under 18 in good health and CMV-seronegative. The chain has TRBV14 and TRBJ1-2; weak D call: TRBD1 (5 bases). Sequencing was performed on PBMCs. The CDR3 DNA follows: TGTGCCAGCAGTCAGGTGAATCAGGGAAACGGCTACACCTTC. Protein product: CASSQVNQGNGYTF.